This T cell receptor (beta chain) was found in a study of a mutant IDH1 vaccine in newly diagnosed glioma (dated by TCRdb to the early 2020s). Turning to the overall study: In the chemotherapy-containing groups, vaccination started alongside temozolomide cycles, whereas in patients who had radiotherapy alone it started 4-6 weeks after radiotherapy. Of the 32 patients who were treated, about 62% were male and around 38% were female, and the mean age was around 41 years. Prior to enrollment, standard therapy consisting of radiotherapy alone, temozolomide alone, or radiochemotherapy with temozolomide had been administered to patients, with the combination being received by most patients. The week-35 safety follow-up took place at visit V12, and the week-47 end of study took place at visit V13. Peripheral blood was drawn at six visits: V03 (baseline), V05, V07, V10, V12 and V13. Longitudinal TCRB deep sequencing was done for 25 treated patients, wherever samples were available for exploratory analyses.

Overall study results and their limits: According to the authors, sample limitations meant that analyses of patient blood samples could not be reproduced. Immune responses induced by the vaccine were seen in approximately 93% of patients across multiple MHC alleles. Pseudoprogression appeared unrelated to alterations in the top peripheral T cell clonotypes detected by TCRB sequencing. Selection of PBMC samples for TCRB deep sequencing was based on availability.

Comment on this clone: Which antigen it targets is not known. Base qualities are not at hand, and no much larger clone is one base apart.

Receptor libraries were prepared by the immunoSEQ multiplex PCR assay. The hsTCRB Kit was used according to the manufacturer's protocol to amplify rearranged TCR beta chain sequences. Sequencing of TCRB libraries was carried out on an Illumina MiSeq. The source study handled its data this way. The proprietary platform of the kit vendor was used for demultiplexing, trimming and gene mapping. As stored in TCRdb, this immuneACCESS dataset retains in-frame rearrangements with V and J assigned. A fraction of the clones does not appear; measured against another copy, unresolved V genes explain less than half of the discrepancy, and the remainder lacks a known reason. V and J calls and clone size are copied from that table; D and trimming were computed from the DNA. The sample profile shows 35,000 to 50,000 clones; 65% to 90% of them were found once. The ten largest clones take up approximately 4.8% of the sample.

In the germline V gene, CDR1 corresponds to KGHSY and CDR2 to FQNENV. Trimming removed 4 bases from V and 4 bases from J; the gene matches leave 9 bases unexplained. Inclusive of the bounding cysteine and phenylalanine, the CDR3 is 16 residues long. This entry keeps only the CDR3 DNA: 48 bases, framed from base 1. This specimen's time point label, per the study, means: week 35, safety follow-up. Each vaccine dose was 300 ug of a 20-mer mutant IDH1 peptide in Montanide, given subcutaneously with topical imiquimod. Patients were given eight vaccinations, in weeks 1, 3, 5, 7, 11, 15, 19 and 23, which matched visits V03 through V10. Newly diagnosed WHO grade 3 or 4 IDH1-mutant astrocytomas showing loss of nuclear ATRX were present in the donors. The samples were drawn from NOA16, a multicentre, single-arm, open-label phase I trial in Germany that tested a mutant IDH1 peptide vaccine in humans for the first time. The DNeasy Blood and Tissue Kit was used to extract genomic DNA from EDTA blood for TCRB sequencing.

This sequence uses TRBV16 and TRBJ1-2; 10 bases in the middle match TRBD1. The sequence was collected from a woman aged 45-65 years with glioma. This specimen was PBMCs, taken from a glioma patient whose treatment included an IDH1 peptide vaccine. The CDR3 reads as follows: CASSLRTGGEAYGYTF. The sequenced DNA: TGTGCCAGCAGCCTACGGACAGGGGGAGAGGCCTATGGCTACACCTTC.